One sample yielded the 8 T cell receptor beta chains listed below, sequenced in a study of CD8 T cells in Susac syndrome. With random hexamers, roughly 0.5 to 1 ug RNA was reverse transcribed. From the immunoSEQ multiplex PCR reads, TCRdb called clonotypes with MiXCR, one entry per CDR3 protein. The sample records about 90,000 distinct CDR3 sequences, around 93% being singletons. Sequencing was performed on CD8+ T cells from PBMCs. The receptors originated from a human donor in good health.

This sequence joins TRBV2 and TRBJ1-1, with D tentatively TRBD1 (5 bases). V dropped 4 bases and J dropped 8 bases, with 14 bases sitting between them. In germline, CDR1 is SNHLY, CDR2 FYNNEI. The CDR3 totals 13 residues. DNA of the CDR3: TGTGCCAGCAGTGCCTTGGGGCGGGACGAAGCTTTCTTT. As protein: CASSALGRDEAFF.

Written as DNA, the CDR3 is TGCGCCAGCAAAGGGGGCTTCTATGGCTACACCTTC. Its protein product is CASKGGFYGYTF. This chain uses TRBV5-1 with TRBJ1-2; 7 positions agree with TRBD1. Trimming cost V 6 bases and J 4 bases; bases outside gene matches: 3. The CDR3 is 12 residues long. Germline CDR1 SGHRS, CDR2 YFSETQ.

The chain is built from TRBV12-3 or TRBV12-4 and TRBJ2-5; D possibly corresponds to TRBD2 (6 bases). The CDR3 contains 13 residues. With 6 bases removed from V and 5 bases from J, the gap between germline ends came to 13 bases. The CDR3 loop is CASSGRRLETQYF. The CDR3 nucleotides read TGTGCCAGCAGCGGGAGACGATTGGAGACCCAGTACTTC.

The chain is built from TRBV3-1 and TRBJ2-5; 7 bases map to TRBD1. Germline V lookup: CDR1 LGHDT, CDR2 YNNKEL (reference sequence). V dropped 5 bases and J dropped 2; count of bases not matched to a gene: 5. CDR3 length: 14 residues. CDR3 bases: TGTGCCAGCAGCTCGGGGACAGTTCAAGAGACCCAGTACTTC. Translated, it gives CASSSGTVQETQYF.

Comments on this clonotype: One end of the junction varies from germline; a read error may be responsible. This chain connects TRBV28 to TRBJ2-1; no definite D call. This CDR3 region has 14 residues. Germline V gene data show CDR1 as MDHEN and CDR2 as SYDVKM. The CDR3 here is CATSGDASYNEQFF. CDR3 DNA: TGTGCCACCAGTGGAGACGCCTCCTACAATGAGCAGTTCTTC.

The genes are TRBV13 and TRBJ2-7, with a possible D match to TRBD2 (5 bases). The CDR3 extends over 16 amino acids. CDR1 PRHDT and CDR2 FYEKMQ come from the germline V gene (reference sequence). Trimming stripped 5 bases from V and 3 bases from J, with 20 bases between. CDR3 nucleotides: TGTGCCAGCAGCCCTGGTGCGGGCAATAGCTTCTACGAGCAGTACTTC. This gives the protein CASSPGAGNSFYEQYF.

The chain combines TRBV29-1 with TRBJ2-2; D perhaps matches TRBD2 (6 bases). The V end was cut by 7 bases, the J end by 6 bases, with 12 bases between. CDR3 length: 12 amino acids. CDR1 SQVTM and CDR2 ANQGSEA come from the germline V gene. Here the CDR3 DNA reads TGCAGCGGGATTGGGGGGTCCGGGGAGCTGTTTTTT. It encodes CSGIGGSGELFF.

This chain links TRBV7-9 with TRBJ1-1; possible D gene TRBD1, 5 bases. The V gene lost 5 bases and the J gene lost 3 bases, with 19 bases spanning the gap. The V gene's germline CDR1 is SEHNR and CDR2 FQNEAQ (reference sequence). The length of the CDR3 is 16 residues. Here the CDR3 reads CASSVIGGVSDTEAFF. In DNA, the CDR3 is TGTGCCAGCAGCGTTATTGGAGGGGTATCCGACACTGAAGCTTTCTTT. The full variable domain, rest sourced from reference TRBV7-9 and TRBJ1-1, is DTGVSQNPRHKITKRGQNVTFRCDPISEHNRLYWYRQTLGQGPEFLTYFQNEAQLEKSRLLSDRFSAERPKGSFSTLEIQRTEQGDSAMYLCASSVIGGVSDTEAFFGQGTRLTVV.